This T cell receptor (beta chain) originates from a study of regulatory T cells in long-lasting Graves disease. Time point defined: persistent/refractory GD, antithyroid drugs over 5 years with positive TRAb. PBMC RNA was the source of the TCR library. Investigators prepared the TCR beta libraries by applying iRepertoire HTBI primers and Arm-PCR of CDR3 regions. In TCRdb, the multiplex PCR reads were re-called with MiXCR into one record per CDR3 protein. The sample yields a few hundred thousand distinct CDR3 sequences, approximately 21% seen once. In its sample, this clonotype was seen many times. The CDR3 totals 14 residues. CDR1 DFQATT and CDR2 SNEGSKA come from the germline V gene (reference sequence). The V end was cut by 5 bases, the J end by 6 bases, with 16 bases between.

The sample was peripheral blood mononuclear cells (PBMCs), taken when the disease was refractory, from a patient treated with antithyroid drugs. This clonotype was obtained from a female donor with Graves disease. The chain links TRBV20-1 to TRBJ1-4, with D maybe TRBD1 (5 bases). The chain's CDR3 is CSAPRDGRDEKLFF. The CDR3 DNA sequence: TGCAGTGCTCCGAGGGACGGACGGGATGAAAAACTGTTTTTT.